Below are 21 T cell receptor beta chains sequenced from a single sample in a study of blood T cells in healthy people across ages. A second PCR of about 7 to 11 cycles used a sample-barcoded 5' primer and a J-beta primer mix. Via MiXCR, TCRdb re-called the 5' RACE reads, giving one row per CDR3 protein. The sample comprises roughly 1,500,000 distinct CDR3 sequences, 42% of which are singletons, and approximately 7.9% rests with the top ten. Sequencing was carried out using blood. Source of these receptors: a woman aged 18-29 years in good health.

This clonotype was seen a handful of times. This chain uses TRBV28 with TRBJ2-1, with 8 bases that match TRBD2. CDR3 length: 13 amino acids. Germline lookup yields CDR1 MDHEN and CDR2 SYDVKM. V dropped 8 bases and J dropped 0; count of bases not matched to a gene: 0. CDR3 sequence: CASAGGSYNEQFF. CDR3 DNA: TGTGCCAGCGCGGGGGGCTCCTACAATGAGCAGTTCTTC. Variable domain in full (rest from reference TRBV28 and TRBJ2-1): DVKVTQSSRYLVKRTGEKVFLECVQDMDHENMFWYRQDPGLGLRLIYFSYDVKMKEKGDIPEGYSVSREKKERFSLILESASTNQTSMYLCASAGGSYNEQFFGPGTRLTVL.

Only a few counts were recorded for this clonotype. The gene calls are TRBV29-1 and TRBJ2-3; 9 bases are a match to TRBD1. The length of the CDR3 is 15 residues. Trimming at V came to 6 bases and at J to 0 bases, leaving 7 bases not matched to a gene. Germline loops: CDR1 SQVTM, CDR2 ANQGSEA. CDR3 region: CSVWTGASSTDTQYF. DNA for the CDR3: TGCAGCGTCTGGACAGGGGCGTCTAGCACAGATACGCAGTATTTT.

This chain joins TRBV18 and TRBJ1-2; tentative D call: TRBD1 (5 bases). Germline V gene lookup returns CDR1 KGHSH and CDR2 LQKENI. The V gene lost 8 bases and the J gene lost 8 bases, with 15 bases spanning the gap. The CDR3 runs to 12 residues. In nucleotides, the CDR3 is TGTGCCAGCCGTGGAGGGGCGGAGGGCTACACCTTC. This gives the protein CASRGGAEGYTF.

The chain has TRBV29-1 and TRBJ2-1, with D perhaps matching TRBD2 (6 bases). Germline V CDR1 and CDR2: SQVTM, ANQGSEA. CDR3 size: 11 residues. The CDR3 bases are TGCACCGGAAGTCGGGGAGGTGAGCAGTTCTTC. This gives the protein CTGSRGGEQFF.

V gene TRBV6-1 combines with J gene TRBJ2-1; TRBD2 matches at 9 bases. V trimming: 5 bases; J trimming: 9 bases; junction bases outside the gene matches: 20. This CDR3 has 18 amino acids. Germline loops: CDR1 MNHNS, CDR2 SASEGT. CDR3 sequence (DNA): TGTGCCAGCAGTCCAACCTATTCAGCGGGAGGTTTTTCGGGTGAGCAGTTCTTC. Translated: CASSPTYSAGGFSGEQFF.

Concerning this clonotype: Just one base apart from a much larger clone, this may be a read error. The DNA of the CDR3 is TGCAGTGCTGCCGGGGGTTACCGGAACTACAATGAGCAGTACTTC. It specifies CSAAGGYRNYNEQYF. V and J are TRBV20-1 and TRBJ2-7; a possible D gene is TRBD2 (6 bases). Germline V gene sequence: CDR1 DFQATT, CDR2 SNEGSKA (reference sequence). V dropped 5 bases and J dropped 7 bases, with 24 bases sitting between them. The CDR3 covers 15 residues.

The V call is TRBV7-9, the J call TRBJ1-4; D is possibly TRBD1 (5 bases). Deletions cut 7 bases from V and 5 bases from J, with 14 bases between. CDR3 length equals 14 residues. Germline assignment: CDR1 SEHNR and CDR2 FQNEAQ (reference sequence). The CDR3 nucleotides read TGTGCCAGCAATTTTCAGGGATGCAATGAAAAACTGTTTTTT. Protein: CASNFQGCNEKLFF.

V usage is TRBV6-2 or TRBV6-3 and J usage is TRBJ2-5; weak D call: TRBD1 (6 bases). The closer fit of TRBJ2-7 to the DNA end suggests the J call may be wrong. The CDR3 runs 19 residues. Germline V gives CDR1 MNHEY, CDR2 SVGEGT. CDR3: CANRDAGGSLSVHPREQYF. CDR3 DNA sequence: TGTGCCAACAGGGACGCTGGGGGCTCCCTTTCGGTACATCCACGCGAGCAGTACTTC.

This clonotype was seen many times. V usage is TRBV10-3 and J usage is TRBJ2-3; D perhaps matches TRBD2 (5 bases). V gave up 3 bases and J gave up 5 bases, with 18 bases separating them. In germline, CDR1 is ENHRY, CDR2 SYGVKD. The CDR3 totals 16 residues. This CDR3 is CAISEDYSDHRDTQYF. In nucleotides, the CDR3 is TGTGCCATCAGTGAAGACTATTCAGACCACAGAGATACGCAGTATTTT.

DNA for the CDR3: TGTGCCAGCAGCCAAGACGCAACTAGACAGGGTCGGGCCACTGAAGCTTTCTTT. This codes for CASSQDATRQGRATEAFF. The J gene is TRBJ1-1, the V gene TRBV4-2, with TRBD1 matching 7 bases. This CDR3 is 18 amino acids long. Germline CDR1 and CDR2: LGHNA and YNFKEQ. Germline trimming cut 0 bases from V and 4 bases from J; bases unmatched to any gene: 14.

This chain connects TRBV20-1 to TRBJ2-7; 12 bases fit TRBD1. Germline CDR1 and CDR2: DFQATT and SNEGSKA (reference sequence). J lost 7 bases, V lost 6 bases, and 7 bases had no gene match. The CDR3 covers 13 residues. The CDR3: CSASGQGAWEQYF. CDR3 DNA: TGCAGTGCCTCGGGACAGGGGGCGTGGGAGCAGTACTTC.

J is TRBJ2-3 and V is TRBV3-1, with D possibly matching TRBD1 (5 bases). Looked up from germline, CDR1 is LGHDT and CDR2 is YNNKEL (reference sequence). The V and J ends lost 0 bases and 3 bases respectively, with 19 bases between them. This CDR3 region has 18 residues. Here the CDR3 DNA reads TGTGCCAGCAGCCAAGATTTTGCACAGGAAAGAGGAACAGATACGCAGTATTTT. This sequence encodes CASSQDFAQERGTDTQYF.

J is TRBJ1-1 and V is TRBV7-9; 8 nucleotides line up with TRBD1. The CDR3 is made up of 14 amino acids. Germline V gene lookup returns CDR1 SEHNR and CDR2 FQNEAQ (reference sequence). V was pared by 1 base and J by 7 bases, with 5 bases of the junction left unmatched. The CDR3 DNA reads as TGTGCCAGCAGCTTAGGCGGACAGGGCCTTGAAGCTTTCTTT. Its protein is CASSLGGQGLEAFF.

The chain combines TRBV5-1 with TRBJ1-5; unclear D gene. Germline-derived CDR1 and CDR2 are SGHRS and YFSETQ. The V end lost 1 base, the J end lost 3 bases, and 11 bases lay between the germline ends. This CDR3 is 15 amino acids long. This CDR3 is CASSLTAGDNQPQHF. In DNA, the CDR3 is TGCGCCAGCAGCTTGACAGCCGGAGACAATCAGCCCCAGCATTTT.

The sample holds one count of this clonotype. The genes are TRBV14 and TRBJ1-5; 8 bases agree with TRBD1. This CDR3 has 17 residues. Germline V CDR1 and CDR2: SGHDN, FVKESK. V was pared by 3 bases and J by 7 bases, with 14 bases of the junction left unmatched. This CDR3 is CASSQAQGQVSAQPQHF. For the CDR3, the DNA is TGTGCCAGCAGCCAGGCCCAGGGACAGGTCTCGGCCCAGCCCCAGCATTTT.

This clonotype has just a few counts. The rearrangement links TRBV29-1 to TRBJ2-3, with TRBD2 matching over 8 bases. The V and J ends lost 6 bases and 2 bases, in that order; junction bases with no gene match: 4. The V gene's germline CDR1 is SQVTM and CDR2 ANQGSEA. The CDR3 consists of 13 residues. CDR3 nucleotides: TGCAGCGTGAGGCGGGGGGCCACAGATACGCAGTATTTT. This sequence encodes CSVRRGATDTQYF.

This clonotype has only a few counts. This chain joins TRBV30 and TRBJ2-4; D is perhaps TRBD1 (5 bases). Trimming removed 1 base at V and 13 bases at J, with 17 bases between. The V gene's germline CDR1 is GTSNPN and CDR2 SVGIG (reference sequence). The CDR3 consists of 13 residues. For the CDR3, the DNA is TGTGCCTGGAGTGGGACAAGGTTTGAGAAGCAGTACTTC. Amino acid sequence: CAWSGTRFEKQYF.

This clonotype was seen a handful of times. The CDR3 spells CASSEEAGKESPLHF. DNA of the CDR3: TGTGCCAGCAGTGAGGAGGCAGGGAAAGAATCACCCCTCCACTTT. The chain couples TRBV2 to TRBJ1-6; maybe TRBD1 (5 bases). Germline V lookup: CDR1 SNHLY, CDR2 FYNNEI. The CDR3 covers 15 residues. Trimming pared 3 bases from V and 10 bases from J, leaving 16 bases between.

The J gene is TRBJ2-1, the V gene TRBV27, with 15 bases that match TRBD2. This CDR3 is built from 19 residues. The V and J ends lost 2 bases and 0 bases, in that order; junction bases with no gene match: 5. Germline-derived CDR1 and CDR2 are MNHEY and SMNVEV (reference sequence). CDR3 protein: CASSLGGLAGGGSYNEQFF. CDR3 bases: TGTGCCAGCAGTTTAGGAGGACTAGCGGGAGGGGGCTCCTACAATGAGCAGTTCTTC.

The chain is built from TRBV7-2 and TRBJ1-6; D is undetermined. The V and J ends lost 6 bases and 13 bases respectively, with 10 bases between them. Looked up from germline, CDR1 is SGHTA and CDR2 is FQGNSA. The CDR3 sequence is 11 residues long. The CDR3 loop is CASRGALPLHF. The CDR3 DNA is TGTGCCAGCAGGGGCGCCCTCCCCCTCCACTTT.

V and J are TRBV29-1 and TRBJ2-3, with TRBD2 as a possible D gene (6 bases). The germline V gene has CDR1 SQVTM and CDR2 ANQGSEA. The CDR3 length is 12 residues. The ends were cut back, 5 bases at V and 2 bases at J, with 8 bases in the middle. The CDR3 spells CSVILATDTQYF. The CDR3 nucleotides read TGCAGCGTTATACTAGCCACAGATACGCAGTATTTT.